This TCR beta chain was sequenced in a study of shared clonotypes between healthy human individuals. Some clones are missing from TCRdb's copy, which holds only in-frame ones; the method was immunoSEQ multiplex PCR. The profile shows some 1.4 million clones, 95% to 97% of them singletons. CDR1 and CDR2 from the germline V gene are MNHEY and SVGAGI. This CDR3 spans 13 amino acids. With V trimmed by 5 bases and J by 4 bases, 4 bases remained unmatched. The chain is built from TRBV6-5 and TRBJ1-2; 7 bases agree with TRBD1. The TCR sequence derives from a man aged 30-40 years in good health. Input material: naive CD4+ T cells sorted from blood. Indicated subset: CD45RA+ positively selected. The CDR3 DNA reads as TGTGCCAGCAGTCACAGGGGATTCTATGGCTACACCTTC. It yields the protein CASSHRGFYGYTF.